These T cell receptor beta chains were read from a single sample in a study of T-cell memory formation after mild COVID-19. TCRdb reanalysed the 5' RACE reads using MiXCR and keeps one entry per CDR3 protein. The repertoire holds 250,000 to 350,000 distinct CDR3 sequences, about 17% seen once, with roughly 23% in the top ten. What was sequenced was PBMCs or a T cell subset sorted from them (not recorded which). The receptor set was obtained from a man between 18 and 29 years old who had mild COVID-19 (a few samples of this study predate the infection). Cell type and time point are not known. The conserved cysteine and the conserved F or W are not part of the CDR3 here. Fields, in order: clone size, V gene, CDR3 protein. The listing skips clone size in some rows; elsewhere it reads once, few, many or a size class.

>few|TRBV6-5
ASNPSGYNEQF
>.|TRBV4-3
ASSQDQGRVTEAF
>few|TRBV5-3
ARSQSDTEAF
>few|TRBV5-7
ASRTNTGELF
>few|TRBV12-5
ASGLSTRRDSRTDTQY
>few|TRBV2
ASSALHDEKLF
>.|TRBV6-2/TRBV6-3
ASSYDRNFQETQY
>few|TRBV5-6
ASRRVSRSGANVLT
>few|TRBV21-1
ASSTLDRVRSLEQY
>.|TRBV20-1
SARGGTVTYNEQF
>.|TRBV4-3
ASSQDREPVYGYT
>few|TRBV7-9
ASIDPTRDREKANYGYT
>few|TRBV24-1
ATGTEAMNTGELF
>.|TRBV2
ASSDGRGSTDTQY
>.|TRBV6-6
ASSPGQATPGDTQY
>.|TRBV20-1
SASQGASIYGYT
>.|TRBV5-1
ASATVGAKETQY
>.|TRBV12-3/TRBV12-4
ASSPGTSGAGELF
>.|TRBV5-5
ASSFARGLPNQPQH
>few|TRBV12-3/TRBV12-4
ASRKWGGGPTSYNEQF
>few|TRBV5-1
ASNLQGGDGYT
>few|TRBV7-3
ASTPGSGYNEQF
>few|TRBV12-3/TRBV12-4
ASRASGGRRDTQY
>many|TRBV7-2
ASSPGGGDEQY
>.|TRBV9
ASSVPGSTDTQY
>few|TRBV6-6
ASSYAGDYEQY
>few|TRBV4-3
ASSQDRAPAGETQY
>.|TRBV7-2
ASSLMGMSSYEQY
>.|TRBV6-1
ASTGGASYNEQF
>.|TRBV6-5
ASSQHRQGMGEKLF
>few|TRBV9
ASSVDRGAKIEQF
>few|TRBV2
ASSVGGRRVYGYT
>few|TRBV29-1
SVRTANTGELF
>few|TRBV23-1
ASSHPSVERGTQETQY
>.|TRBV7-2
ASSPGTSRGAVRSYEQY
>few|TRBV10-3
AISESTRMYGYT
>.|TRBV18
ASSPPGGVYEQY
>many|TRBV18
ASSSDRGDGYT
>.|TRBV7-8
ASSLTTNTGELF
>few|TRBV25-1
ASSGSGTGRPEETQY
>few|TRBV5-4
ASSLATSGGLSYNEQF
>few|TRBV4-3
ASSPRAVAGGTGELF
>.|TRBV6-2/TRBV6-3
ASSYPPNTEAF
>.|TRBV29-1
SVTGVGTEAF
>.|TRBV7-2
ASSSRDRNNEQF
>.|TRBV2
ASRSQGEEKLF
>many|TRBV9
ASSVVPVPDTQY
>many|TRBV10-3
AISESSLLGIQY
>.|TRBV6-2/TRBV6-3
ASSYGGWGYT